The clone carrying this T cell receptor (beta chain) was recorded only once. The antigen remains unidentified. This may be a read error: a much more frequent sequence differs by one nucleotide. This sample was included in a study of T-cell reconstitution after alpha-beta-depleted transplantation in children. Overall study findings and caveats: Expanded graft clones, several hundred of them, were reportedly the source of alpha-beta T cells about two months after transplant. T-cell counts and diversity at one year post-transplant came mainly from newly produced T cells. The study traced high day-60 TCRbeta diversity in some patients to surviving recipient T cells and thymic progenitors.

Unique molecular identifiers were incorporated when the TCRbeta library was constructed. TCRdb redid the calling of the PCR reads with MiXCR, one entry per CDR3 protein. This sample has 200,000 to 250,000 distinct CDR3 sequences, with under 9.5% found just once. Trimming took off 0 bases at V and 3 bases at J, with 13 bases between the two ends. In germline, CDR1 is SGDLS, CDR2 YYNGEE. The length of the CDR3 is 16 residues. The material was PBMCs, mostly from graft donor cells, obtained 180 days after TCRalphabeta/CD19-depleted stem cell transplant. The sequence derives from a male patient aged 10 to 17 who had a stem cell transplant for acute lymphoblastic leukemia, so the T cells may come from the graft donor. The chain uses TRBV9 and TRBJ1-5; D possibly corresponds to TRBD1 (6 bases). The DNA for the CDR3 is TGTGCCAGCAGCGTAGACGGAGGGGGGTTCAATCAGCCCCAGCATTTT. Amino acid sequence: CASSVDGGGFNQPQHF.